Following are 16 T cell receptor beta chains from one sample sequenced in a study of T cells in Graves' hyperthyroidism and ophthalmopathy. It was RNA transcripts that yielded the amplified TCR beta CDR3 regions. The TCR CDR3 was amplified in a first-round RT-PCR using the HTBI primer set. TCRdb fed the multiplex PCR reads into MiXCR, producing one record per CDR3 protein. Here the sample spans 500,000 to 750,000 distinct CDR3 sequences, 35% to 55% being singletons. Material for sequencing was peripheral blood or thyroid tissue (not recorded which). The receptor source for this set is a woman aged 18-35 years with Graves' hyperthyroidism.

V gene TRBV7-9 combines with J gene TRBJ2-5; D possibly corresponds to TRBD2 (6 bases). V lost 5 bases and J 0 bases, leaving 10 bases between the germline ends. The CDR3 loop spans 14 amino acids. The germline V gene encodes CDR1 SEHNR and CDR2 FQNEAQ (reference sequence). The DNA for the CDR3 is TGTGCCAGCAGCGGACGGGAGAACCAAGAGACCCAGTACTTC. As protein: CASSGRENQETQYF.

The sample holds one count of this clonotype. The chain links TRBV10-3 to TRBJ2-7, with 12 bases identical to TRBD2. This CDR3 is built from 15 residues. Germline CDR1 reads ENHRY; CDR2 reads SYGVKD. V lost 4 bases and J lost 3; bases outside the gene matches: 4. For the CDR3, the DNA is TGTGCCATCAGTGGGACTAGCGGGGCTTTCTACGAGCAGTACTTC. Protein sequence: CAISGTSGAFYEQYF.

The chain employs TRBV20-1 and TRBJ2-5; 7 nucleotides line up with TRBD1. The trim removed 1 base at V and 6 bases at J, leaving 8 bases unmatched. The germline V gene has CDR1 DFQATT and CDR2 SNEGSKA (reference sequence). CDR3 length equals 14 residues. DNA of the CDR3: TGCAGTGCTAGAGTTACGACAGGGTCCAAGACCCAGTACTTC. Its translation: CSARVTTGSKTQYF.

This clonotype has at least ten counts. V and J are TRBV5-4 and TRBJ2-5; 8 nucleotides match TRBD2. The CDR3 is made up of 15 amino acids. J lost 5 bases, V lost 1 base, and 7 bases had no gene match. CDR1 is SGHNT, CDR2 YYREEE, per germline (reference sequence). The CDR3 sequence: CASSLPTGRVETQYF. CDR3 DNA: TGTGCCAGCAGCTTGCCGACCGGGAGGGTTGAGACCCAGTACTTC.

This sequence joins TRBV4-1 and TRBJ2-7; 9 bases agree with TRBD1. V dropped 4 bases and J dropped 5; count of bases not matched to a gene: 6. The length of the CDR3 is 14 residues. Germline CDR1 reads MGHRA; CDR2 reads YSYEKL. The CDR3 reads CASSRGQGMNEQYF. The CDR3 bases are TGCGCCAGCAGCCGCGGACAGGGGATGAACGAGCAGTACTTC.

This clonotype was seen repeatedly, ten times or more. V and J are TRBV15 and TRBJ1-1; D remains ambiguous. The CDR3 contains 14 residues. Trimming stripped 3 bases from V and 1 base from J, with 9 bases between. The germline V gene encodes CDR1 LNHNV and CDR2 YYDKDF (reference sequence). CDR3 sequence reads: CATSRTSENTEAFF. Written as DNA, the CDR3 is TGTGCCACCAGCAGGACATCTGAGAACACTGAAGCTTTCTTT.

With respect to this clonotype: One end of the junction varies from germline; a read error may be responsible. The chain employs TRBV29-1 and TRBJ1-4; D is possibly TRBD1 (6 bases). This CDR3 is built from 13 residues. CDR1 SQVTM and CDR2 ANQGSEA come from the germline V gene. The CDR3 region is CSVGGARDEKLFF. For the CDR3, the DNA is TGCAGCGTTGGGGGGGCGCGGGATGAGAAACTGTTTTTT.

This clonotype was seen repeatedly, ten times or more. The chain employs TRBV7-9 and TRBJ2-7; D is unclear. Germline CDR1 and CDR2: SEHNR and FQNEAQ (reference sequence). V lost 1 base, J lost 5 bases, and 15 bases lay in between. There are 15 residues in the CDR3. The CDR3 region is CASSLDGFNGNEQYF. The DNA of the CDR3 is TGTGCCAGCAGCTTAGACGGGTTTAACGGAAACGAGCAGTACTTC.

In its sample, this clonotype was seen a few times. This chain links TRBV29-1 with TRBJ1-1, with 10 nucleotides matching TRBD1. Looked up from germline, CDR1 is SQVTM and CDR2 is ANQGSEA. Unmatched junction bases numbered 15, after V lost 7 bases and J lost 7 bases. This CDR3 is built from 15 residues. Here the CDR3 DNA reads TGCAGCGCTAGACAGGGGGCGCTTGGTACGGTTGAAGCTTTCTTT. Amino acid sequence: CSARQGALGTVEAFF.

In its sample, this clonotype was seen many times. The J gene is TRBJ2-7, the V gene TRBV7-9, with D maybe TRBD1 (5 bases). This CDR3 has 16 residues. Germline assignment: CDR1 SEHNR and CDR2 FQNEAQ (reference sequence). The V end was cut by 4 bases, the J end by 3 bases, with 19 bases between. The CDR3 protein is CASSSGPASPYYEQYF. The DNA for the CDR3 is TGTGCCAGCAGCTCAGGGCCTGCTAGTCCCTACTACGAGCAGTACTTC.

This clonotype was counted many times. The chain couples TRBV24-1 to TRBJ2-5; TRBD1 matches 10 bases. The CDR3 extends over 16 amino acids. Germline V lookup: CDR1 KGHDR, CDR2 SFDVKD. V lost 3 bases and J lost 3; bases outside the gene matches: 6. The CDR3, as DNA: TGTGCCACCAGTGATGCAACGGGACAGGGGAAAGAGACCCAGTACTTC. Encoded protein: CATSDATGQGKETQYF.

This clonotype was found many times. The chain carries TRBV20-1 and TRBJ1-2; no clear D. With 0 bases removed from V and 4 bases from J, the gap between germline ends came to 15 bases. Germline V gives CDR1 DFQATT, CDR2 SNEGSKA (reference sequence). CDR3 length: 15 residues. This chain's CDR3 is CSARDPAGGSYGYTF. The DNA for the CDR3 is TGCAGTGCTAGAGATCCCGCGGGTGGTAGCTATGGCTACACCTTC.

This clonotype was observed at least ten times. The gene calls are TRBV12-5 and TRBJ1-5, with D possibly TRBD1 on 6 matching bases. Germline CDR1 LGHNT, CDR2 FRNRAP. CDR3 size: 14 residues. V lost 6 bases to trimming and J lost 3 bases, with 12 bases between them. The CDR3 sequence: CASGPDSYNQPQHF. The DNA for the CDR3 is TGTGCTAGTGGACCGGACAGCTACAATCAGCCCCAGCATTTT.

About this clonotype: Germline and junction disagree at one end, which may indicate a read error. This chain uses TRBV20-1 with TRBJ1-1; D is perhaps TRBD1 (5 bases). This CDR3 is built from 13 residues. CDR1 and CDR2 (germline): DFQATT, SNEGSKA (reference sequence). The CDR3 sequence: CSARGRVNTEAFF. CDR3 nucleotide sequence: TGCAGTGCGAGGGGACGGGTTAACACTGAAGCCTTCTTT.

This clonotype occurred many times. Here the CDR3 reads CASSSTGPQYEQYF. The CDR3 DNA reads as TGTGCCAGCAGTTCAACGGGACCTCAGTACGAGCAGTACTTC. The gene calls are TRBV12-3 or TRBV12-4 and TRBJ2-7, with D perhaps being TRBD1 or TRBD2 (5 bases each). The CDR3 consists of 14 residues. Deletions cut 4 bases from V and 4 bases from J, with 14 bases between.

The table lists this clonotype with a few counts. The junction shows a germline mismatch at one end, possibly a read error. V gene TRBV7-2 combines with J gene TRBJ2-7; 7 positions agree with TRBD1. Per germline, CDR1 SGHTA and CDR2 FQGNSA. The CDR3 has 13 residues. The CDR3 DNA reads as TGTGCCAGCAGTTTAGCAGGGGGTAACGAGCAGTACTTC. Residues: CASSLAGGNEQYF.